This T cell receptor (beta chain) derives from a study of cytomegalovirus exposure and HLA in healthy donors (dated by TCRdb to the late 2010s). Study-wide context: An earlier analysis of about 560 of the donors reported about 280 Gb of sequence data and approximately 120 million unique TCR beta sequences obtained from about 179 million T cells. An early release covering roughly 600 HLA-typed donors comprised about 300 gigabases of sequencing data and around 80 million unique TCR sequences. Of the 300 to 450 genotyped donors, roughly 76% were placed in the genetic ancestry cluster associated with self-reported Caucasian donors. The aim of the study was to test whether cataloging public T cell receptors could identify signatures of past pathogen exposure. The study profiled the T cell repertoires of around 700 subjects by immunosequencing and related them to cytomegalovirus serostatus. In addition to the first cohort of 666 subjects, a separate validation cohort of 100 to 150 different subjects was used. High-throughput TCR immunosequencing, statistical association of individual TCRs with disease status, and machine learning were combined to predict cytomegalovirus infection status. A later analysis re-analyzed previously published TCR beta repertoires from several hundred donors and added high-resolution HLA genotyping to study TCR occurrence patterns. In the later analysis, no new phenotypic data were used to find candidate immune exposures; instead, reliance was placed on TCR beta sequences and their occurrence across donors. An earlier analysis of around 580 of the donors used high-throughput TCR beta sequencing to judge whether each TCR beta V gene segment behaved as functional or pseudogenic. Alongside the repertoire data, information on donor age, sex, ethnicity and CMV serostatus was compiled. Genome-wide SNP genotypes for about 65% of the roughly 700 donors were used in a later genetic analysis, which treated that subset as a discovery cohort. Every discovery cohort repertoire had been produced on one sequencing platform. HLA typing covered class I and class II loci at four-digit resolution. The number of typed donors differed by locus: roughly 629-630 for A, B, C, DRB1 and DQB1; approximately 540 for DQA1; some 610 for DPA1; and around 470 for DPB1. Roughly five DR-DQ haplotypes were handled as single units for association and clustering because linkage in the cohort was strong. On average, approximately 250,000 unique TCR beta nucleotide sequences were sequenced per donor among 398 genotyped donors of the cohort, with roughly a sixth of those sequences being non-productive.

Libraries were constructed by the immunoSEQ multiplex PCR assay. For the multiplex PCR, a mixture combining 60 forward primers for TCR Vbeta segments and 13 reverse primers for TCR Jbeta segments was used. Amplification of the CDR3 region of rearranged TCR beta genes was performed with a multiplex PCR assay on genomic DNA. The amplified TCR beta libraries were sequenced on the Illumina HiSeq System as 87-base-pair reads. The original methods were these. Across the roughly 640 repertoires, a later analysis counted tens of millions of unique TCR beta chains, 9 million to 14 million of which were shared by at least two donors. Raw reads were error-corrected and collapsed into unique sequences by a nearest-neighbor algorithm in which closely related sequences were merged to remove PCR and sequencing errors. CDR3 sequences were aligned to IMGT reference sequences to assign V, D and J gene segments. For a sequence to be retained, at least a six-nucleotide match to both a V gene segment and a J gene segment was required. Rearrangements were called productive when the CDR3 lacked stop codons and stayed in frame with V and J; all others were non-productive. Following IMGT convention, CDR3 was defined as the stretch from the second conserved V-encoded cysteine to the conserved J-encoded phenylalanine. In an earlier analysis of more than 550 of the donors, sequences lacking an unambiguous match to a single V gene segment were excluded. In an earlier analysis of 587 of the donors, V segments were called functional above 56.7% productive rearrangements and were called segregating when the between-donor standard deviation exceeded 5%. A statistical classification framework was built for diagnosing cytomegalovirus status from the catalog of TCR beta chain sequences. V and J gene assignment, in a later analysis, came from comparing TCR nucleotide sequences with IMGT/GENE-DB human TR gene sequences. Using the TCRdist pipeline, a later analysis assigned CDR3 sequences along with most-parsimonious VDJ recombination scenarios. A later analysis defined each TCR beta chain by its CDR3 amino acid sequence plus V-gene family, and excluded reads lacking a unique V-gene family. As a way to deal with suspected cross-contamination and a sequencing artifact, a later analysis dropped 450 to 600 nucleotide sequences that were highly shared and had low generation probability. In a later analysis, a clonal expansion index was calculated for each public chain from normalized within-repertoire ranks of inferred template counts. In a later analysis, generation probabilities were computed with a VDJ recombination model fitted to out-of-frame rearrangements, and the resulting probabilities were checked against IGoR. In a later analysis, TCR-TCR, TCR-HLA and TCR-CMV co-occurrence was scored with hypergeometric tests, and a repertoire-size bias correction was applied to TCR pairs. False discovery rates were estimated in a later analysis by permuting HLA or CMV assignments 20 times. In a later analysis, co-occurring TCRs were grouped using DBSCAN, with TCRdist sequence similarity added in when clustering inside HLA-allele-positive subsets. For co-occurrence clustering, repertoires with fewer than 30,000 or more than 120,000 public chains were excluded, along with five repertoires with anomalous nucleotide sharing. TCRdb provides this immuneACCESS table in a form limited to in-frame rearrangements. Some clones are lacking; in checked studies, under half of them reflect an unresolved V gene, and why the rest are absent is not known. The V and J calls and clone size come from that table; D and trimming were worked out from the DNA. The sample yields around 120,000 clones; around three quarters were counted once. The top ten constitute around 2.5% of the sample.

The cohort was made up of approximately 700 healthy bone marrow donors. Cohort members were all nominally healthy when sampled, although unrecorded immune exposures were likely present. The donor tested CMV seronegative and was one of the 352 seronegative cohort members. Every donor gave a peripheral blood sample, and the peripheral blood mononuclear cells from that sample were used for TCR beta sequencing. The Qiagen DNeasy Blood Extraction Kit was used to extract genomic DNA from the blood cell samples. V loses 8 bases, J loses 3 bases, and the germline ends lie 17 bases apart. CDR1 and CDR2 are read off the germline V gene as MDHEN and SYDVKM. Including cysteine and phenylalanine, the CDR3 has 14 amino acids. Of the read, only the CDR3 DNA is kept; its 42 bases are in frame from base 1. With regard to this clone: Its cognate antigen has yet to be identified. The sample holds no much larger clone one base away, and base qualities are not on file.

Results and caveats for the whole study, not just this receptor: Broadly in line with IMGT annotations, most TCR beta V segments showed up in productive rearrangements about 87% or about 30% of the time in an earlier analysis of around 550 of the donors. According to a later analysis, TCR association rates differed among HLA loci, with DRB1 alleles showing the most associated TCRs and HLA-C alleles showing the fewest. In a later analysis, HLA-associated TCR beta chains showed more clonal expansion and lower generation probabilities than non-associated chains that were equally common. According to the authors, the approach could potentially be generalized to other disease states and immunological phenotypes. Correlated functional status among segregating V segments might reflect linkage disequilibrium, but an unknown experimental factor could not be ruled out. The sequencing pipeline was judged likely to have produced a cluster of highly shared sequence variants as a technical artifact. The classifier was reported to diagnose cytomegalovirus status with high specificity and sensitivity in both the original cohort and the validation cohort. In a later analysis, most CMV-associated TCR beta chains were found to appear HLA-restricted, with HLA associations seemingly driven largely by CMV exposure. In the study, about 150 TCR beta chains were listed as associated with cytomegalovirus. In a later genetic analysis, fewer N-insertions in productive TCRs were reported among donors in an Asian-associated ancestry cluster than the 666-donor mean. According to a later analysis, parvovirus B19, influenza, CMV and Epstein-Barr virus appeared linked to several top co-occurrence clusters. A further reported finding was that TCR beta sequences accurately predicted the HLA-A and HLA-B alleles for most subjects in the first cohort. An association between a missense DCLRE1C variant and V-gene and J-gene trimming of TCR beta chains was found in a later genetic analysis and replicated in an independent cohort. The only immune exposure information available for the cohort was CMV serostatus. When HLA alleles, especially DR and DQ, strongly co-occurred, attributing TCR associations to individual alleles was difficult. A later analysis associated about 17,000 TCR beta sequences with specific HLA alleles at a false discovery rate of 0.05. Most TCR sequences were seen in very few donors, while some public TCRs were found in many individuals. Some IMGT-functional V segments, including TRBV6-2 and TRBV6-3, could not be distinguished by the 87-base-pair reads and were therefore excluded. Only TCR beta chains were sequenced in this cohort, and the absence of alpha or paired-chain data limited detectable features. Presence/absence analyses assumed roughly uniform sequencing depth across donors, an assumption that may not hold. Three of the identified cytomegalovirus-associated TCR beta chains were confirmed in vitro to be specific for cytomegalovirus antigens. Because HLA typing was missing for some donors at each locus, association tests included only the typed subset. Because counts were too low, under 20 rarely observed V segments, including chromosome 9 orphons, were left out of the earlier analysis of 500 to 650 of the donors.

This sequence was found in a man between 25 and 39 years old in good health and CMV-seronegative. The sequence joins TRBV28 to TRBJ2-7, and the D gene may be TRBD2, 5 bases matching. The material sequenced was PBMCs. The CDR3 region has the sequence CASHRGVGSYEQYF. The DNA sequence is as follows: TGTGCCAGCCACAGAGGTGTGGGGAGCTACGAGCAGTACTTC. When the CDR3 is completed using the reference TRBV28 and TRBJ2-7 genes on either side, the full variable domain is DVKVTQSSRYLVKRTGEKVFLECVQDMDHENMFWYRQDPGLGLRLIYFSYDVKMKEKGDIPEGYSVSREKKERFSLILESASTNQTSMYLCASHRGVGSYEQYFGPGTRLTVT.